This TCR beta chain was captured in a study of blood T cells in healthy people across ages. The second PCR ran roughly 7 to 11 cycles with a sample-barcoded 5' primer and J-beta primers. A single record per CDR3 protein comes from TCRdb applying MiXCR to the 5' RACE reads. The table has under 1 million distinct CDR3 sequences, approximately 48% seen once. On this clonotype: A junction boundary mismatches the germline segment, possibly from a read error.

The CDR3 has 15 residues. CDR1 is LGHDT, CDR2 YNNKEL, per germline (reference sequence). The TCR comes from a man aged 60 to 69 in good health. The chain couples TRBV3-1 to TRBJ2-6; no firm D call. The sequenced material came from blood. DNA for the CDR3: TGTGCCAGCAGCGAAGACGAAACTGGGGCCAACGTCCTGACTTTC. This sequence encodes CASSEDETGANVLTF.